The entry below describes one T cell receptor beta chain. The antigen remains undetermined. These data belong to a study of regulatory and conventional T cells in RAG deficiency. Sequencing was performed with immunoSEQ multiplex PCR; in TCRdb, only in-frame clones are kept and a portion is missing. Of some 30,000 clones listed, about 89% were seen once; the top ten hold approximately 13%. The CDR3 has 14 residues. The V gene's germline CDR1 is SGHRS and CDR2 YFSETQ. Trimming cost V 3 bases and J 5 bases, with 14 bases left between them. Study-level results: In Omenn syndrome, sorted "Tregs" may be peripherally activated cells. Control T-cell subsets had markedly higher Shannon entropy and lower Simpson indices than RAG-deficient patients. Patient subsets had shorter CDR3s; Omenn Treg-Tconv overlap exceeded 75%.

These data also formed part of another study, on regulatory T cells. This second report adds: The PCR used 52 TRBV and 13 TRBJ primers. Patient repertoires had restricted TRB V-J pairs and skewed V and J usage, most in Tregs.

The chain links TRBV5-1 to TRBJ2-5; D may correspond to TRBD1 or TRBD2 (5 bases each). Sequenced input: CD8+ T cells sorted from blood. The clonotype comes from a human donor in good health. CDR3: CASSSRDGGETQYF. DNA of the CDR3: TGCGCCAGCAGCTCACGGGACGGTGGGGAGACCCAGTACTTC.